This TCR beta chain was observed in a study of blood T cells in healthy people across ages. On the study more broadly: Template switching retrieved approximately one barcoded beta molecule for each two T cells. Regarding the study as a whole: Older age went with lower TCR beta diversity per million T cells, in a roughly linear way. The study found TCR beta diversity correlated strongly with naive T cell percentage.

This clonotype was observed once. Its matching antigen is unknown. The authors ran a second PCR of roughly 6 to 12 cycles using a sample-barcoded 5' primer and a J-beta primer mix. TCRdb re-called the 5' RACE reads through MiXCR, storing one row per CDR3 protein. The sample comprises approximately 820,000 distinct CDR3 sequences, approximately 48% of which are singletons, and 15% to 25% rests with the top ten. This CDR3 is built from 14 residues. CDR1 and CDR2 from the germline V gene are LGHNA and YSLEER. V lost 4 bases and J lost 2, with 10 bases in between. The clonotype was recovered from a man aged 55-75 years in good health. The sample comprised blood. The rearrangement uses TRBV4-3 and TRBJ2-3; no clear D gene. The CDR3 DNA reads TGCGCCAGCAGCCCTAACGAAGCCACAGATACGCAGTATTTT. Its translation: CASSPNEATDTQYF.